The rows below give T cell receptor beta chains drawn from one sample of a study of cytomegalovirus exposure and HLA in healthy donors. Sequencing used immunoSEQ multiplex PCR; TCRdb keeps in-frame clones, though not all of them. The sample carries around 130,000 clones, 84% recorded once. Sequencing was carried out using PBMCs. These receptors were taken from a woman younger than 35 in good health and CMV-seropositive. Both conserved end residues are part of each CDR3. Each record gives: CDR3 DNA, CDR3 protein, J gene, clone size, CDR3 length, V gene, D gene. A D gene is named only where the DNA matches it firmly. A row's size may be missing; if present it is once, few, many or a size class.

DNA: TGTGCCAGCAGTGGACAGGGGTGGGATACGCAGTATTTT; CDR3: CASSGQGWDTQYF; J: TRBJ2-3; size: -; length: 13; V: TRBV6-1; D: TRBD1
DNA: TGTGCCAGCAGCCTGACGGCGCGGGGATTCACAGATACGCAGTATTTT; CDR3: CASSLTARGFTDTQYF; J: TRBJ2-3; size: -; length: 16; V: TRBV9; D: -
DNA: TGTGCCAGCAGCGGTCTCAGGGGTACCGGGGAGCTGTTTTTT; CDR3: CASSGLRGTGELFF; J: TRBJ2-2; size: -; length: 14; V: TRBV7-2; D: -
DNA: TGTGCCAGCAGTTGGAACAGCCAAGAGACCCAGTACTTC; CDR3: CASSWNSQETQYF; J: TRBJ2-5; size: -; length: 13; V: TRBV27; D: -
DNA: TGTGCCAGCAGCTCCCTAGCGGGGGTTACCGGGGAGCTGTTTTTT; CDR3: CASSSLAGVTGELFF; J: TRBJ2-2; size: -; length: 15; V: TRBV7-6; D: TRBD2
DNA: TGTGCCAGCAGTCACAGCAGCACCGGGGAGCTGTTTTTT; CDR3: CASSHSSTGELFF; J: TRBJ2-2; size: -; length: 13; V: TRBV2; D: -
DNA: TGTGCCAGCAGTTCTGCCACGGACTCTCCTGAAGCTTTCTTT; CDR3: CASSSATDSPEAFF; J: TRBJ1-1; size: -; length: 14; V: TRBV28; D: -
DNA: TGTGCCAGCAGCCCAGGGACAAGCGAGACCCAGTACTTC; CDR3: CASSPGTSETQYF; J: TRBJ2-5; size: once; length: 13; V: TRBV11-3; D: -
DNA: TGTGCCAGCAGCGCGCCCCTTTCGGCTAGCTTTTGGGAGCAGTTCTTC; CDR3: CASSAPLSASFWEQFF; J: TRBJ2-1; size: -; length: 16; V: TRBV7-8; D: -
DNA: TGTGCCAGCAGCTTGCCCTGGCCCGAGACCCAGTACTTC; CDR3: CASSLPWPETQYF; J: TRBJ2-5; size: -; length: 13; V: TRBV5-4; D: -
DNA: TGTGCCAGCAGCTACCCGACAGGTGGTGAGCAGTTCTTC; CDR3: CASSYPTGGEQFF; J: TRBJ2-1; size: -; length: 13; V: TRBV5-6; D: -
DNA: TGCGCCAGCAGCTTGGGCCAGGGCAGCTCACCCCTCCACTTT; CDR3: CASSLGQGSSPLHF; J: TRBJ1-6; size: -; length: 14; V: TRBV5-1; D: -
DNA: TGTGCCAGCAGTTCCCCCGTGGCGGGGGGGTACGAGCAGTACTTC; CDR3: CASSSPVAGGYEQYF; J: TRBJ2-7; size: -; length: 15; V: TRBV9; D: TRBD2
DNA: TGTGCCAGCACCAGGGTCAGGGGTAGCAATCAGCCCCAGCATTTT; CDR3: CASTRVRGSNQPQHF; J: TRBJ1-5; size: -; length: 15; V: TRBV7-9; D: -
DNA: TGTGCCAGCAGCCCAGGGACACACAATGGCTACACCTTC; CDR3: CASSPGTHNGYTF; J: TRBJ1-2; size: -; length: 13; V: TRBV7-2; D: -
DNA: TGTGCCAGTAGTATCGGGGACAGCTCCTATAATTCACCCCTCCACTTT; CDR3: CASSIGDSSYNSPLHF; J: TRBJ1-6; size: -; length: 16; V: TRBV19; D: TRBD1
DNA: TGTGCCAGCAGCTTAGCTGGGGGGTACACTGAAGCTTTCTTT; CDR3: CASSLAGGYTEAFF; J: TRBJ1-1; size: -; length: 14; V: TRBV13; D: -
DNA: TGTGCCACCTTCCCAGACAGGGGGTGGAAGACCCAGTACTTC; CDR3: CATFPDRGWKTQYF; J: TRBJ2-5; size: -; length: 14; V: TRBV6-1; D: TRBD1
DNA: TGTGCCAGCAGCTTCCGGGGGGCCAAAAACATTCAGTACTTC; CDR3: CASSFRGAKNIQYF; J: TRBJ2-4; size: -; length: 14; V: TRBV7-2; D: -
DNA: TGTGCCAGCAGCGCGGACAGTAACACCGGGGAGCTGTTTTTT; CDR3: CASSADSNTGELFF; J: TRBJ2-2; size: -; length: 14; V: TRBV5-4; D: -
DNA: TGTGCCAGCAGCTTAGCGGGGGGGCCGAACACCGGGGAGCTGTTTTTT; CDR3: CASSLAGGPNTGELFF; J: TRBJ2-2; size: -; length: 16; V: TRBV11-3; D: TRBD2
DNA: TGTGCCACCAGCAGAGATTTCAGCGGGGGTGGCGAGCAGTACTTC; CDR3: CATSRDFSGGGEQYF; J: TRBJ2-7; size: -; length: 15; V: TRBV15; D: TRBD2
DNA: TGCGCCAGCAGGAGGGTTACTAGCACAGATACGCAGTATTTT; CDR3: CASRRVTSTDTQYF; J: TRBJ2-3; size: -; length: 14; V: TRBV4-1; D: -